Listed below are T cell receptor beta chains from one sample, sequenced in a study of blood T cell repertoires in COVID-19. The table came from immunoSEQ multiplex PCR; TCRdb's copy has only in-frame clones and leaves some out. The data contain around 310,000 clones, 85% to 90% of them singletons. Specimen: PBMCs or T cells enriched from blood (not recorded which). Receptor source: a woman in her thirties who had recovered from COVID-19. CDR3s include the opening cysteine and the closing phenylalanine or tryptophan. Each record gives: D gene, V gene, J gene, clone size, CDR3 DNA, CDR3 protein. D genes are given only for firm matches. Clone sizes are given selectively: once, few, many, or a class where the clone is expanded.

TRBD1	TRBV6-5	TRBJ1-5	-	TGTGCCAGCAGGACAGGGCAGAATCAGCCCCAGCATTTT	CASRTGQNQPQHF
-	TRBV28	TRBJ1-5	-	TGTGCCAGCAGTTTGGGGGGGCGCGGGCAGCCCCAGCATTTT	CASSLGGRGQPQHF
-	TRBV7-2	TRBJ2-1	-	TGTGCCAGCAGCTTACGACTAGCCTACAATGAGCAGTTCTTC	CASSLRLAYNEQFF
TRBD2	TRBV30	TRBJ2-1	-	TGTGCCGGGGGACTAGAGTTAACCAATGAGCAGTTCTTC	CAGGLELTNEQFF
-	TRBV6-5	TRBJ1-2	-	TGTGCCAGCAGCCTGACAGGTGTTAGGGGCTACACCTTC	CASSLTGVRGYTF
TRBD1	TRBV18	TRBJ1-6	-	TGTGCCAGCTCACCGGGACAGGGGCCACTAGGGAATTCACCCCTCCACTTT	CASSPGQGPLGNSPLHF
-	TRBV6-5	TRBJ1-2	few	TGTGCCAGCAGTTACTCCGGGACACCCAACCTCTATGGCTACACCTTC	CASSYSGTPNLYGYTF
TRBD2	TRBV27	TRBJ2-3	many	TGTGCCAGCAGTTTATCGGGAGGGCCCTCAGATACGCAGTATTTT	CASSLSGGPSDTQYF
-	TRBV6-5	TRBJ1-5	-	TGTGCCAGCAGTTACTCATCAACAGGTCAGCCCCAGCATTTT	CASSYSSTGQPQHF
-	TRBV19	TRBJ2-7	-	TGTGCCAGTAGTATAGGATCAGGGCCCTACGAGCAGTACTTC	CASSIGSGPYEQYF
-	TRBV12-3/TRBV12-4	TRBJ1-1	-	TGTGCCAGCAGTCCCAAGAACACTGAAGCTTTCTTT	CASSPKNTEAFF
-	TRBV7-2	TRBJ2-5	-	TGTGCCAGCAGCTTCCAAAGCAACCAAGAGACCCAGTACTTC	CASSFQSNQETQYF
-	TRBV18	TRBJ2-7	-	TGTGCCAGCTCACCACCGGGTCGAGGAGGGTACGAGCAGTACTTC	CASSPPGRGGYEQYF
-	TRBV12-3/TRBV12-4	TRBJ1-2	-	TGTGCCAGCAGTTTCGGACAACAGGGCTACACCTTC	CASSFGQQGYTF
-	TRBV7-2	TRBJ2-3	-	TGTGCTGGCGAGGTAGGCGGCACAGATACGCAGTATTTT	CAGEVGGTDTQYF
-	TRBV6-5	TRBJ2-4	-	TGTGCCAGCAGACAGAGTTTTGAAAACATTCAGTACTTC	CASRQSFENIQYF
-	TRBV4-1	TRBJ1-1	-	TGCGCCAGCGGCCACCGAATTCAGGGCACTGAAGCTTTCTTT	CASGHRIQGTEAFF
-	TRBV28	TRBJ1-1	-	TGTGCCAGCAGTTTGGAGGGGCTGAACACTGAAGCTTTCTTT	CASSLEGLNTEAFF
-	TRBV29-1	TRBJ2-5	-	TGCAGCGTCGCCTACCTCCAGGGGGAGACCCAGTACTTC	CSVAYLQGETQYF
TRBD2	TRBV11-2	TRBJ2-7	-	TGTGCCAGCAGCCGGACTAGCGGGATAATCTCCTACGAGCAGTACTTC	CASSRTSGIISYEQYF
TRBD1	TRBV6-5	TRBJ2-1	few	TGTGCCAGCAGTCTTACCGGGACAGCAGCGGATGAGCAGTTCTTC	CASSLTGTAADEQFF
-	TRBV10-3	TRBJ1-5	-	TGTGCCATCACCCCAGACCCTAGAGGTCAGCCCCAGCATTTT	CAITPDPRGQPQHF
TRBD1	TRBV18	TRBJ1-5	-	TGTGCCAGCTCACTATCACCTGGACAGGATCAGCCCCAGCATTTT	CASSLSPGQDQPQHF
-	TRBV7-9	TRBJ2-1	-	TGTGCCAGCAGTCGAATCAAGGCGGGGACCTACAATGAGCAGTTCTTC	CASSRIKAGTYNEQFF
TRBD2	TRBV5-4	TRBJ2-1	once	TGTGCCAGCAGCTTGGTAGGTAGCGGGAGCTATGAGCAGTTCTTC	CASSLVGSGSYEQFF
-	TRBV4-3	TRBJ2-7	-	TGCGCCAGCAGCCAAGACGTAGGAGGGGAGCAGTACTTC	CASSQDVGGEQYF
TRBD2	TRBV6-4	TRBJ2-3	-	TGTGCCACGAGCCTAGCGGGAGGTAGTTCGGGAGATACGCAGTATTTT	CATSLAGGSSGDTQYF
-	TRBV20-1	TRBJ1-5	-	TGCAGTGCTATTGAGTTGGCAGGCGTCAATCAGCCCCAGCATTTT	CSAIELAGVNQPQHF
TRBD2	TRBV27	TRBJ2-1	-	TGTGCCAGCAGTCCGGGACTAGCTCAGGATGAGCAGTTCTTC	CASSPGLAQDEQFF
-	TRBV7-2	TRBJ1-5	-	TGTGCCAGCGCCCCTTGGGGCTCGGGTGATAGCAATCAGCCCCAGCATTTT	CASAPWGSGDSNQPQHF
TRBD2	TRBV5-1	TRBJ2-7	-	TGCGCCAGCAGCTTACTTAGCGGGGGTCCCTACGAGCAGTACTTC	CASSLLSGGPYEQYF
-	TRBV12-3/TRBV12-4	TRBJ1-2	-	TGTGCCAGCACCGGAGGTCCCGGCTACACCTTC	CASTGGPGYTF
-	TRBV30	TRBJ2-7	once	TGTGCCTGGAACCGACCTGAACTAGGAAGCTCCTACGAGCAGTACTTC	CAWNRPELGSSYEQYF
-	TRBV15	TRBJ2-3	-	TGTGCCACCAGCAGAGATACCGGGACAGATACGCAGTATTTT	CATSRDTGTDTQYF
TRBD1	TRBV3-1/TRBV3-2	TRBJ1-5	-	TGTGCCAGCAGCCTTAATACAGGGGGCGGAAGTCAGCCCCAGCATTTT	CASSLNTGGGSQPQHF
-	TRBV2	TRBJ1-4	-	TGTGCCAGCAGTGGGTATCCCAGGGAAACTAATGAAAAACTGTTTTTT	CASSGYPRETNEKLFF
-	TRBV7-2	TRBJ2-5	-	TGTGCCAGCAGCCCGCCGGTTTTCCAAGAGACCCAGTACTTC	CASSPPVFQETQYF
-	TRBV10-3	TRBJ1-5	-	TGTGCCACCCAAATAGGGGATAGCAATCAGCCCCAGCATTTT	CATQIGDSNQPQHF
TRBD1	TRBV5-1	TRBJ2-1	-	TGCGCCAGCAGCTCGGGACAGGCGTACAATGAGCAGTTCTTC	CASSSGQAYNEQFF
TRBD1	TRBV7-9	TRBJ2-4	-	TGTGCCAGCACCAGAATGACAGGGGCGGCCAAAAACATTCAGTACTTC	CASTRMTGAAKNIQYF
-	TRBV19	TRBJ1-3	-	TGTGCCAGTAGTATAGACAGAACCTCTGGAAACACCATATATTTT	CASSIDRTSGNTIYF